Listed below are T cell receptor beta chains from one sample, sequenced in a study of T cell responses to AZD1222 COVID-19 vaccine. Clones were read by immunoSEQ multiplex PCR, and TCRdb kept only the in-frame ones, dropping some. The data show over 100,000 clones, roughly nine tenths seen once. This specimen consisted of peripheral blood, obtained 28 days after the second AZD1222 dose. The receptors derive from an adult who received the AZD1222 COVID-19 vaccine. CDR3s include the opening cysteine and the closing phenylalanine or tryptophan. Each record gives: CDR3 DNA, CDR3 protein, J gene, V gene, D gene, clone size, CDR3 length. A D gene is named only where the DNA matches it firmly. The listing skips clone size in some rows; elsewhere it reads once, few, many or a size class.

cdr3_nt: TGTGCCAGCAGCGTATATGGGCAGAGCTCCTACAATGAGCAGTTCTTC; cdr3_aa: CASSVYGQSSYNEQFF; j_call: TRBJ2-1; v_call: TRBV9; d_call: -; clone_size: -; cdr3_length: 16
cdr3_nt: TGTGCCATCAGTGGACGAGAAGACGGGGAGCTGTTTTTT; cdr3_aa: CAISGREDGELFF; j_call: TRBJ2-2; v_call: TRBV10-3; d_call: -; clone_size: -; cdr3_length: 13
cdr3_nt: TGTGCCAGCAGCCAGTCGTGGGCTTCACCGTATGGCTACACCTTC; cdr3_aa: CASSQSWASPYGYTF; j_call: TRBJ1-2; v_call: TRBV7-9; d_call: -; clone_size: -; cdr3_length: 15
cdr3_nt: TGCAGCGTTGAACGGTCCTACGAGCAGTACTTC; cdr3_aa: CSVERSYEQYF; j_call: TRBJ2-7; v_call: TRBV29-1; d_call: -; clone_size: -; cdr3_length: 11
cdr3_nt: TGTGCCAGCCGACCCCAGGGGGGTGGCTACACCTTC; cdr3_aa: CASRPQGGGYTF; j_call: TRBJ1-2; v_call: TRBV19; d_call: TRBD1; clone_size: -; cdr3_length: 12
cdr3_nt: TGTGCCATCAGTGAGAATGGGCAGGGGAACCGTTCACCCCTCCACTTT; cdr3_aa: CAISENGQGNRSPLHF; j_call: TRBJ1-6; v_call: TRBV10-3; d_call: -; clone_size: -; cdr3_length: 16
cdr3_nt: TGTGCCACCAGCGCCAGGCCAGGGGGCGAAGGTCAGCCCCAGCATTTT; cdr3_aa: CATSARPGGEGQPQHF; j_call: TRBJ1-5; v_call: TRBV15; d_call: TRBD1; clone_size: -; cdr3_length: 16
cdr3_nt: TGTGCCAGCACTCGCACCCGGGAAGGCACTGAAGCTTTCTTT; cdr3_aa: CASTRTREGTEAFF; j_call: TRBJ1-1; v_call: TRBV7-9; d_call: -; clone_size: few; cdr3_length: 14
cdr3_nt: TGTGCCAGCAGCCTAAGGACAGGGGGGGAGACCCAGTACTTC; cdr3_aa: CASSLRTGGETQYF; j_call: TRBJ2-5; v_call: TRBV3-1/TRBV3-2; d_call: TRBD1; clone_size: -; cdr3_length: 14
cdr3_nt: TGTGCCAGCAGGGTTAGCGGGGGGCGTCAAGAGACCCAGTACTTC; cdr3_aa: CASRVSGGRQETQYF; j_call: TRBJ2-5; v_call: TRBV6-5; d_call: TRBD2; clone_size: few; cdr3_length: 15
cdr3_nt: TGTGCCAGTAGTAGACTCAGGAGCACTGAAGCTTTCTTT; cdr3_aa: CASSRLRSTEAFF; j_call: TRBJ1-1; v_call: TRBV19; d_call: -; clone_size: -; cdr3_length: 13
cdr3_nt: TGTGCCAGCAGTAACGGGGACTATGGCTACACCTTC; cdr3_aa: CASSNGDYGYTF; j_call: TRBJ1-2; v_call: TRBV6-6; d_call: -; clone_size: -; cdr3_length: 12
cdr3_nt: TGTGCCAGCAACAGGGAGCCAGACAATGAGCAGTTCTTC; cdr3_aa: CASNREPDNEQFF; j_call: TRBJ2-1; v_call: TRBV9; d_call: -; clone_size: -; cdr3_length: 13
cdr3_nt: TGTGCCAGCAGTTACAGGCAGGGAACCTACAATGAGCAGTTCTTC; cdr3_aa: CASSYRQGTYNEQFF; j_call: TRBJ2-1; v_call: TRBV6-5; d_call: -; clone_size: -; cdr3_length: 15
cdr3_nt: TGTGCCAGCAGCGGAGGACCCGGGACAGGGGCCACCGGGGAGCTGTTTTTT; cdr3_aa: CASSGGPGTGATGELFF; j_call: TRBJ2-2; v_call: TRBV9; d_call: TRBD1; clone_size: -; cdr3_length: 17
cdr3_nt: TGCGCCAGCAGCTTGGGAGGGGCCTCCGGCTATGGCTACACCTTC; cdr3_aa: CASSLGGASGYGYTF; j_call: TRBJ1-2; v_call: TRBV5-1; d_call: -; clone_size: -; cdr3_length: 15
cdr3_nt: TGTGCCAGCAGTGAAACCCGACTAGCGGAGCAGTTCTTC; cdr3_aa: CASSETRLAEQFF; j_call: TRBJ2-1; v_call: TRBV6-4; d_call: TRBD2; clone_size: -; cdr3_length: 13
cdr3_nt: TGTGCCAGCTCACCAGGACTAGCGGGGGTGACTAGTGAGCAGTACTTC; cdr3_aa: CASSPGLAGVTSEQYF; j_call: TRBJ2-7; v_call: TRBV18; d_call: TRBD2; clone_size: -; cdr3_length: 16
cdr3_nt: TGTGCCAGCAGCGTACAGGGGTCAAAAAACATTCAGTACTTC; cdr3_aa: CASSVQGSKNIQYF; j_call: TRBJ2-4; v_call: TRBV7-2; d_call: TRBD1; clone_size: -; cdr3_length: 14
cdr3_nt: TGTGCCAGCAGCCGACAGGGGAAACTGTTTTTT; cdr3_aa: CASSRQGKLFF; j_call: TRBJ1-4; v_call: TRBV12-3/TRBV12-4; d_call: TRBD1; clone_size: -; cdr3_length: 11
cdr3_nt: TGTGCCAGTGGACAGACAGGCTACGAAGCTTTCTTT; cdr3_aa: CASGQTGYEAFF; j_call: TRBJ1-1; v_call: TRBV19; d_call: -; clone_size: once; cdr3_length: 12
cdr3_nt: TGTGCCATCAGTGAGTCAAGCTCGGCAGGTACTTTCTTT; cdr3_aa: CAISESSSAGTFF; j_call: TRBJ1-1; v_call: TRBV10-3; d_call: -; clone_size: -; cdr3_length: 13
cdr3_nt: TGTGCCAGCAGCTCTCAGGGGGTCGGCAATCAGCCCCAGCATTTT; cdr3_aa: CASSSQGVGNQPQHF; j_call: TRBJ1-5; v_call: TRBV5-5; d_call: TRBD1; clone_size: -; cdr3_length: 15
cdr3_nt: TGTGCCACCAGTGACTCAGGGTACCAAGAGACCCAGTACTTC; cdr3_aa: CATSDSGYQETQYF; j_call: TRBJ2-5; v_call: TRBV24-1; d_call: -; clone_size: -; cdr3_length: 14
cdr3_nt: TGTGCCAGCAGGGCGGGACAGGGGGCTTTGGATCCCCAGCATTTT; cdr3_aa: CASRAGQGALDPQHF; j_call: TRBJ1-5; v_call: TRBV28; d_call: TRBD1; clone_size: few; cdr3_length: 15
cdr3_nt: TGTGCCAGCAGCGCCGGGACAGGGGGGTGGACTGAAGCTTTCTTT; cdr3_aa: CASSAGTGGWTEAFF; j_call: TRBJ1-1; v_call: TRBV3-1/TRBV3-2; d_call: TRBD1; clone_size: -; cdr3_length: 15
cdr3_nt: TGTGCCAGCAGCCTGACAGGGGAGGAAGAGACCCAGTACTTC; cdr3_aa: CASSLTGEEETQYF; j_call: TRBJ2-5; v_call: TRBV2; d_call: TRBD1; clone_size: once; cdr3_length: 14
cdr3_nt: TGTGCCAGCAGTGAAGCGGTGACGGGGCGTGGCTACACCTTC; cdr3_aa: CASSEAVTGRGYTF; j_call: TRBJ1-2; v_call: TRBV6-1; d_call: -; clone_size: -; cdr3_length: 14
cdr3_nt: TGTGCCAGCAGACTTCAGGGGTTGTCCGTCGGGGGCTACACCTTC; cdr3_aa: CASRLQGLSVGGYTF; j_call: TRBJ1-2; v_call: TRBV6-5; d_call: -; clone_size: -; cdr3_length: 15
cdr3_nt: TGCAGCGTTCAGGGGATCAACACTGAAGCTTTCTTT; cdr3_aa: CSVQGINTEAFF; j_call: TRBJ1-1; v_call: TRBV29-1; d_call: -; clone_size: -; cdr3_length: 12
cdr3_nt: TGTGCCAGCAGCCAGGACGGCGCCTCAACTAATGAAAAACTGTTTTTT; cdr3_aa: CASSQDGASTNEKLFF; j_call: TRBJ1-4; v_call: TRBV7-2; d_call: -; clone_size: -; cdr3_length: 16
cdr3_nt: TGTGCCAGCAGAGGACGGGACAGACTTACTAACTATGGCTACACCTTC; cdr3_aa: CASRGRDRLTNYGYTF; j_call: TRBJ1-2; v_call: TRBV2; d_call: TRBD1; clone_size: -; cdr3_length: 16
cdr3_nt: TGTGCCAGCAGCTCTAGCGGTAGAACCTACAATGAGCAGTTCTTC; cdr3_aa: CASSSSGRTYNEQFF; j_call: TRBJ2-1; v_call: TRBV9; d_call: TRBD2; clone_size: -; cdr3_length: 15
cdr3_nt: TGTGCCAGCAGTAGAAGACAGGGGCTGAACACTGAAGCTTTCTTT; cdr3_aa: CASSRRQGLNTEAFF; j_call: TRBJ1-1; v_call: TRBV6-5; d_call: TRBD1; clone_size: -; cdr3_length: 15
cdr3_nt: TGTGCCACCAGTGGGGCAGAACAGCCCCAGCATTTT; cdr3_aa: CATSGAEQPQHF; j_call: TRBJ1-5; v_call: TRBV24-1; d_call: -; clone_size: few; cdr3_length: 12
cdr3_nt: TGTGCCAGCACCCGAGAGGGCCCCCCGTCGAACACCGGGGAGCTGTTTTTT; cdr3_aa: CASTREGPPSNTGELFF; j_call: TRBJ2-2; v_call: TRBV27; d_call: -; clone_size: once; cdr3_length: 17
cdr3_nt: TGTGCCAGCAGCTTAAGGGAGACCACTGAAGCTTTCTTT; cdr3_aa: CASSLRETTEAFF; j_call: TRBJ1-1; v_call: TRBV7-3; d_call: -; clone_size: -; cdr3_length: 13
cdr3_nt: TGTGCCAGCAGTGTCACGGGGGCAAAGAATGGCTACACCTTC; cdr3_aa: CASSVTGAKNGYTF; j_call: TRBJ1-2; v_call: TRBV6-4; d_call: -; clone_size: -; cdr3_length: 14
cdr3_nt: TGTGCCAGCAGTTACGACGGGCCGGGACAGGTATTCTACGAGCAGTACTTC; cdr3_aa: CASSYDGPGQVFYEQYF; j_call: TRBJ2-7; v_call: TRBV6-2/TRBV6-3; d_call: TRBD1; clone_size: once; cdr3_length: 17
cdr3_nt: TGTGCCAGCAGCTTTAAAGTTAGCGGGAGCACAGATACGCAGTATTTT; cdr3_aa: CASSFKVSGSTDTQYF; j_call: TRBJ2-3; v_call: TRBV5-4; d_call: TRBD2; clone_size: -; cdr3_length: 16
cdr3_nt: TGTGCCAGCAGCAAAAGGGGGACCGATAGCAATCAGCCCCAGCATTTT; cdr3_aa: CASSKRGTDSNQPQHF; j_call: TRBJ1-5; v_call: TRBV21-1; d_call: -; clone_size: once; cdr3_length: 16
cdr3_nt: TGTGCCAGCAGCTTAGGAAGCCAAGAGACCCAGTACTTC; cdr3_aa: CASSLGSQETQYF; j_call: TRBJ2-5; v_call: TRBV7-3; d_call: -; clone_size: -; cdr3_length: 13
cdr3_nt: TGTGCCAGCAGCCGGACTTCAGCGGGGGGGCTTTACGAGCAGTACTTC; cdr3_aa: CASSRTSAGGLYEQYF; j_call: TRBJ2-7; v_call: TRBV9; d_call: TRBD2; clone_size: -; cdr3_length: 16
cdr3_nt: TGTGCCAGCAGCTTAGGTGGGGGGGGAGCTAATACGCAGTATTTT; cdr3_aa: CASSLGGGGANTQYF; j_call: TRBJ2-3; v_call: TRBV11-2; d_call: TRBD2; clone_size: -; cdr3_length: 15
cdr3_nt: TGTGCCAGCAGCTTTGGGGGGGGTAATAGGGCCAACGTCCTGACTTTC; cdr3_aa: CASSFGGGNRANVLTF; j_call: TRBJ2-6; v_call: TRBV5-4; d_call: TRBD2; clone_size: -; cdr3_length: 16
cdr3_nt: TGTGCCGGGAAGGGACAGGGGGCCGCTGGAAACACCATATATTTT; cdr3_aa: CAGKGQGAAGNTIYF; j_call: TRBJ1-3; v_call: TRBV5-4; d_call: TRBD1; clone_size: -; cdr3_length: 15
cdr3_nt: TGCGCCACGGACGGACTGGAAAGCAATCAGCCCCAGCATTTT; cdr3_aa: CATDGLESNQPQHF; j_call: TRBJ1-5; v_call: TRBV5-1; d_call: -; clone_size: once; cdr3_length: 14
cdr3_nt: TGCAGCGTTGGACACTCTGGAAACACCATATATTTT; cdr3_aa: CSVGHSGNTIYF; j_call: TRBJ1-3; v_call: TRBV29-1; d_call: -; clone_size: -; cdr3_length: 12
cdr3_nt: TGTGCCAGCAGCCCGGGCGGATCTGGGGCCAACGTCCTGACTTTC; cdr3_aa: CASSPGGSGANVLTF; j_call: TRBJ2-6; v_call: TRBV4-2; d_call: -; clone_size: -; cdr3_length: 15
cdr3_nt: TGTGCCAGCAGCGCGACAAACAGATACGAGCAGTACTTC; cdr3_aa: CASSATNRYEQYF; j_call: TRBJ2-7; v_call: TRBV5-6; d_call: -; clone_size: -; cdr3_length: 13
cdr3_nt: TGTGCCAGCAGTGAAGCGCGGTCAGACTTCTATGGCTACACCTTC; cdr3_aa: CASSEARSDFYGYTF; j_call: TRBJ1-2; v_call: TRBV2; d_call: -; clone_size: -; cdr3_length: 15
cdr3_nt: TGTGCCACCAGTGAATCAGGGAGAGGCTACACCTTC; cdr3_aa: CATSESGRGYTF; j_call: TRBJ1-2; v_call: TRBV24-1; d_call: -; clone_size: -; cdr3_length: 12